This TCR beta chain was profiled in a study of cytomegalovirus exposure and HLA in healthy donors (TCRdb year 2017). Describing the broader study: An earlier analysis of under 600 of the donors reported 250 to 300 Gb of sequence data and some 100 million unique TCR beta sequences from some 180 million T cells. Rather than using new phenotypic data, the later analysis identified candidate immune exposures from TCR beta sequences and from how often those sequences occurred across donors. The study aimed to test whether cataloging public T cell receptors could reveal signatures of past pathogen exposure. Several DR-DQ haplotypes were treated as single units for association and clustering because of strong linkage in the cohort. Of the roughly 400 genotyped donors, 81% fell in the genetic ancestry cluster associated with self-reported Caucasian donors. Every repertoire in the discovery cohort had been generated on one and the same sequencing platform. Roughly 290 gigabases of sequencing data and around 80 million unique TCR sequences made up an early release that covered nearly 650 HLA-typed donors. Class I and class II HLA loci were covered by the typing at four-digit resolution. The number of typed donors differed by locus: about 629-630 for A, B, C, DRB1 and DQB1; approximately 530 for DQA1; about 600 for DPA1; and roughly 450 for DPB1. An earlier analysis of approximately 630 of the donors applied high-throughput TCR beta sequencing to assess whether each TCR beta V gene segment acted as functional or pseudogenic. Along with the roughly 700-subject first cohort, a separate validation cohort of over 90 different subjects was used. To study patterns of TCR occurrence, a later analysis re-analyzed previously published TCR beta repertoires from just over 650 donors and added high-resolution HLA genotyping. In a later genetic analysis, genome-wide SNP genotypes for about 55% of the roughly 670 donors were used, and that subset was treated as a discovery cohort. Among 398 genotyped donors of the cohort, an average of roughly 230,000 unique TCR beta nucleotide sequences was sequenced per donor, of which about 18% were non-productive. Donor age, sex, ethnicity and CMV serostatus were collected together with the repertoire data. The study profiled the T cell repertoires of under 850 subjects by immunosequencing and related them to cytomegalovirus serostatus. To predict cytomegalovirus infection status, the study combined high-throughput TCR immunosequencing, statistical association of individual TCRs with disease status, and machine learning. Findings and caveats that apply to the study as a whole: Linkage disequilibrium might explain the correlated functional status among segregating V segments, but an unknown experimental factor could not be ruled out. The study gave a list of some 150 TCR beta chains associated with cytomegalovirus. The only immune exposure information available for the cohort was CMV serostatus. A later analysis associated roughly 17,000 TCR beta sequences with specific HLA alleles at a false discovery rate of 0.05. Because the 87-base-pair reads could not distinguish some IMGT-functional V segments, including TRBV6-2 and TRBV6-3, those segments were excluded. A later genetic analysis associated a missense DCLRE1C variant with V-gene and J-gene trimming of TCR beta chains, and an independent cohort replicated the association. The sequencing pipeline was judged likely to have produced a cluster of highly shared sequence variants as a technical artifact. An earlier analysis of around 500 of the donors showed that most TCR beta V segments appeared in productive rearrangements either about 90% or about 30% of the time, which broadly matched IMGT annotations. Cytomegalovirus status was reported to be diagnosed by the classifier with high specificity and sensitivity in both the original and validation cohorts. In a later analysis, HLA-associated TCR beta chains were found to be more clonally expanded and to have lower generation probabilities than equally common non-associated chains. Most CMV-associated TCR beta chains appeared to be HLA-restricted in a later analysis, and the HLA associations seemed to be driven largely by CMV exposure. Some 16 rarely observed V segments, including chromosome 9 orphons, were excluded from the earlier analysis of several hundred of the donors because counts were too low. In vitro tests confirmed that a few of the cytomegalovirus-associated TCR beta chains recognize cytomegalovirus antigens. Roughly uniform sequencing depth across donors was assumed in presence/absence analyses, although this assumption may not hold. It was suggested by the authors that the approach could potentially be generalized to other disease states and immunological phenotypes. Because HLA typing was missing for some donors at each locus, association tests included only the typed subset. When HLA alleles, especially DR and DQ, strongly co-occurred, attributing TCR associations to individual alleles was difficult. A further reported finding was that TCR beta sequences accurately predicted the HLA-A and HLA-B alleles for most subjects in the first cohort. The cohort was sequenced for TCR beta chains only, and without alpha or paired-chain data the features that could be detected were limited. A later genetic analysis reported fewer N-insertions in productive TCRs among donors in an Asian-associated ancestry cluster than the roughly 690-donor mean. A later analysis found that TCR association rates varied across HLA loci, with DRB1 alleles showing the most associated TCRs and HLA-C alleles the fewest. According to a later analysis, parvovirus B19, influenza, CMV and Epstein-Barr virus appeared linked to several top co-occurrence clusters. Most TCR sequences were observed very rarely across donors, whereas some public TCRs were present in many individuals.

Worth noting for this clone: The specificity of this receptor is unknown. Within one base of it there is no much larger clone, and no base qualities were kept.

CDR3 length: 15 amino acids, cysteine to phenylalanine. Left in the record is the CDR3 DNA by itself, 45 bases read in frame from the first base. The CDR1 and CDR2 encoded by the germline V gene are SGHRS and YFSETQ. In total, roughly 670 healthy bone marrow donors made up the cohort. At the time of sampling, all cohort members were nominally healthy, though unrecorded immune exposures were likely present. The donor was CMV seronegative and belonged to the group of under 400 seronegative cohort members. Every donor gave a peripheral blood sample, and the peripheral blood mononuclear cells from that sample were used for TCR beta sequencing. The Qiagen DNeasy Blood Extraction Kit was used to extract genomic DNA from the blood cell samples. The library relied on the immunoSEQ multiplex PCR assay. A mixture of 60 forward primers for TCR Vbeta segments and 13 reverse primers for TCR Jbeta segments was used in the multiplex PCR. Amplification of the CDR3 region of rearranged TCR beta genes was performed with a multiplex PCR assay on genomic DNA. Amplified TCR beta libraries were sequenced as 87-base-pair reads on the Illumina HiSeq System. As for how the authors treated the data: Across the roughly 700 repertoires, a later analysis counted around 80 million unique TCR beta chains, 9 million to 14 million of which were shared by at least two donors. A nearest-neighbor algorithm error-corrected the raw reads and collapsed the reads into unique sequences, merging closely related sequences to remove PCR and sequencing errors. V, D and J gene segments were assigned by aligning CDR3 sequences to IMGT reference sequences. For a sequence to be retained, at least a six-nucleotide match to both a V gene segment and a J gene segment was required. A rearrangement was called productive if the CDR3 had no stop codons and remained in frame with V and J, and every other rearrangement was called non-productive. CDR3 was defined by IMGT convention, running from the second conserved V-encoded cysteine to the conserved J-encoded phenylalanine. The earlier analysis of about 640 of the donors excluded any sequence lacking an unambiguous match to a single V gene segment. An earlier analysis of some 500 of the donors classified V segments as functional when productive rearrangements were above 56.7% and as segregating when the standard deviation between donors was above 5%. A statistical classification framework was built to diagnose cytomegalovirus status from the catalog of TCR beta chain sequences. In a later analysis, V and J genes were assigned by comparing TCR nucleotide sequences against IMGT/GENE-DB human TR gene sequences. In a later analysis, CDR3 sequences and most-parsimonious VDJ recombination scenarios were assigned using the TCRdist pipeline. In a later analysis, every TCR beta chain was defined by the combination of its CDR3 amino acid sequence and its V-gene family, and reads without a unique V-gene family were dropped. To address suspected cross-contamination and a sequencing artifact, a later analysis removed some 620 highly shared, low-generation-probability nucleotide sequences. In a later analysis, a clonal expansion index was calculated for each public chain from normalized within-repertoire ranks of inferred template counts. Generation probabilities in a later analysis came from a VDJ recombination model fitted to out-of-frame rearrangements, and those results were checked against IGoR. A later analysis scored TCR-TCR, TCR-HLA and TCR-CMV co-occurrence with hypergeometric tests, applying a repertoire-size bias correction to TCR pairs. In a later analysis, false discovery rates were estimated by permuting HLA or CMV assignments 20 times. In a later analysis, co-occurring TCRs were grouped using DBSCAN, and TCRdist sequence similarity was added for clustering within HLA-allele-positive subsets. Co-occurrence clustering excluded repertoires with fewer than 30,000 or more than 120,000 public chains, plus five with anomalous nucleotide sharing. In its TCRdb copy, this immuneACCESS table keeps in-frame sequences only and misses some clones. Where compared with another copy, unresolved V genes explain less than half of these, and the others have no known cause. Clonal size and the V and J genes are those of that table, whereas D and trimming came from the DNA. In all, the sample holds a few hundred thousand clones, and about four fifths of those were seen once. In total, the top ten clones hold about 0.3% of the sample.

The rearranged chain carries TRBV5-1 and TRBJ2-5, and TRBD2 matches 14 of the central bases. Gene TRBJ2-7 matches the end of the DNA better, so the J call may be wrong. The source of this sequence is a girl aged 2 to 10 in good health and CMV-seronegative. The specimen sequenced was PBMCs. CDR3 loop: CASNGLAGGSYEQYF. The nucleotides are TGCGCCAGCAACGGACTAGCGGGAGGTTCCTACGAGCAGTACTTC.